This TCR beta chain was sequenced during a study of cytomegalovirus exposure and HLA in healthy donors. Both 60 Vbeta primers and 13 Jbeta primers went into the PCR. Data came from immunoSEQ multiplex PCR; TCRdb stores just in-frame clones and leaves some out. The data contain 90,000 to 100,000 clones, around 69% of them singletons. The sequence derives from a woman aged 55-69 years in good health and CMV-seropositive. Sequenced: PBMCs.

The CDR3 sequence: CASSLQETQYF. The CDR3 DNA reads TGTGCCAGTAGCCTTCAAGAGACCCAGTACTTC. The V call is TRBV19, the J call TRBJ2-5, with D uncertain. Germline V gene lookup returns CDR1 LNHDA and CDR2 SQIVND (reference sequence). V lost 6 bases and J lost 2, with 4 bases in between. The CDR3 runs 11 residues.